This T cell receptor beta chain was captured by sequencing in a study of beta chain features in type 1 diabetes. The wider study: Patients and healthy donors were similar in age, gender and cell yields.

Germline assignment: CDR1 SGHNT and CDR2 YYREEE (reference sequence). V was clipped by 4 bases and J by 9 bases, with 25 bases between them. The CDR3 covers 16 residues. Blood was collected once per donor into heparin, averaging about 110 mL. Concerning this clone: Its antigen is not identified.

Expressed TCRB transcripts were sequenced after all isolated RNA was converted to cDNA. Sequencing used immunoSEQ multiplex PCR; TCRdb keeps in-frame clones, though not all of them. This sample yields 300,000 to 450,000 clones, of which around 12% are seen a single time; over 0.008% belongs to the top ten. Points from the study as a whole: Fewer insertions but more deletions were seen at VDJ junctions in type 1 diabetes patients. There was a moderate but significant shortening of TCRB CDR3s in all four CD4+ subsets of Type 1 diabetes patients.

The chain combines TRBV5-4 with TRBJ1-1; perhaps TRBD1 as D (6 bases). Sample: naive CD4+ T cells from blood. This sequence originates from a woman between 18 and 29 years old with type 1 diabetes. CDR3 DNA sequence: TGTGCCAGCAGCCGGGACAAGTTGGGCCTAACCTCCCAAGCTTTCTTT. This translates into CASSRDKLGLTSQAFF. The complete variable domain, with remaining parts taken from reference TRBV5-4 and TRBJ1-1, reads ETGVTQSPTHLIKTRGQQVTLRCSSQSGHNTVSWYQQALGQGPQFIFQYYREEENGRGNFPPRFSGLQFPNYSSELNVNALELDDSALYLCASSRDKLGLTSQAFFGQGTRLTVV.